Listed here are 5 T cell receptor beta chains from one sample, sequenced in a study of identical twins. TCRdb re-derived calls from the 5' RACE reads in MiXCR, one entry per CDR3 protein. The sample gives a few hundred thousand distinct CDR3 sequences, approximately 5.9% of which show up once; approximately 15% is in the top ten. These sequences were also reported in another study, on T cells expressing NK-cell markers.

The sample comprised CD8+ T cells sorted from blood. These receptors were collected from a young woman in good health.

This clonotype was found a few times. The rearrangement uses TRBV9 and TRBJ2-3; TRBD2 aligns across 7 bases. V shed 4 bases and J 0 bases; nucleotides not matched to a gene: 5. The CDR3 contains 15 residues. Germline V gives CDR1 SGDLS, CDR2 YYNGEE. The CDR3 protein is CASSLLASSTDTQYF. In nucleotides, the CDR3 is TGTGCCAGCAGCCTACTAGCGTCGAGCACAGATACGCAGTATTTT.

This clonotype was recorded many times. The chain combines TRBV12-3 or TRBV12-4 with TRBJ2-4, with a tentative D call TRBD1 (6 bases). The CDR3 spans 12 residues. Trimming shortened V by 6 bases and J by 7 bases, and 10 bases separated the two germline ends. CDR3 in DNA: TGTGCCAGCAGGGACAGTTCGAACATTCAGTACTTC. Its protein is CASRDSSNIQYF.

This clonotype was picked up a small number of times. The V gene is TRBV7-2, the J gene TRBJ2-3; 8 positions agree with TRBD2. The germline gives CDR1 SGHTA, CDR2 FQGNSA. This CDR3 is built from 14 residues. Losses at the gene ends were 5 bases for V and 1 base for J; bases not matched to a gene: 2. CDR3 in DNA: TGTGCCAGCAGCGCACTAGCGGGCACAGATACGCAGTATTTT. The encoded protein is CASSALAGTDTQYF.

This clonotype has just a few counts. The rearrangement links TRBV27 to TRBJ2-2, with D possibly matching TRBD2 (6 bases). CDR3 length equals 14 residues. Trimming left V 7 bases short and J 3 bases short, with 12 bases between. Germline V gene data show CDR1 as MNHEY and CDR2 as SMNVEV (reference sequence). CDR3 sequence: CASKEGRDTGELFF. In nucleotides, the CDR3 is TGTGCCAGCAAGGAGGGAAGGGACACCGGGGAGCTGTTTTTT.

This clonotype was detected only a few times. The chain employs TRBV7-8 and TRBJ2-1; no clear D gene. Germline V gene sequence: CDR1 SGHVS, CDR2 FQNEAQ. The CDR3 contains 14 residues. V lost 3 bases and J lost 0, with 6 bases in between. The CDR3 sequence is CASSFQSSYNEQFF. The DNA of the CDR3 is TGTGCCAGCAGCTTTCAAAGCTCCTACAATGAGCAGTTCTTC.